This T cell receptor beta chain was captured by sequencing in a study of blood T cell repertoires in COVID-19. Study summary: COVID-19 samples collected from the United States, Italy and Spain covered acute and convalescent phases.

Sequenced by immunoSEQ multiplex PCR; TCRdb stores in-frame clones only, minus some. The top ten hold less than 2% of the sample, which has roughly 410,000 clones, roughly 90% seen once. The germline V gene encodes CDR1 KGHSH and CDR2 LQKENI. V was shortened by 3 bases and J by 8 bases, with 10 bases between the two germline ends. The CDR3 consists of 12 residues. Recruited during active infection, patients (from Seattle) were subsequently followed longitudinally. This sequence originates from a woman aged 40 to 49 with COVID-19, enrolled during active disease. V and J are TRBV18 and TRBJ1-1; no reliable D call. The sample comprised peripheral blood. The CDR3 nucleotides are TGTGCCAGCTCACCCTCAAATGCGGAAGCTTTCTTT. It codes for CASSPSNAEAFF.